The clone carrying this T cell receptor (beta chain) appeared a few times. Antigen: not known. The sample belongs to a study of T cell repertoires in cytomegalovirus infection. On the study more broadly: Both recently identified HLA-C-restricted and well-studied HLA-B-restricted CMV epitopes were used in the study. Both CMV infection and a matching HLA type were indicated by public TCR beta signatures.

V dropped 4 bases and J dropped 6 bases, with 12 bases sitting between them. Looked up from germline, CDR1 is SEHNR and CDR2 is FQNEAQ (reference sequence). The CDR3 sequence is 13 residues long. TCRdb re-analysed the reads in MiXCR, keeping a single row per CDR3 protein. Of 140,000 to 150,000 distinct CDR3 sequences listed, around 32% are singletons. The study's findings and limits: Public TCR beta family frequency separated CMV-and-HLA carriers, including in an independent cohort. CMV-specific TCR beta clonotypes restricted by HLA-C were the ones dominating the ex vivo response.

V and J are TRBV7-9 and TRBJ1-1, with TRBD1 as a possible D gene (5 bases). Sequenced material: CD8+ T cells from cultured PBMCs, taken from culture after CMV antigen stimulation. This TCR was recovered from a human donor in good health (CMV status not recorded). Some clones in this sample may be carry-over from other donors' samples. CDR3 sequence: CASSSPRGAEAFF. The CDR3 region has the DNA TGTGCCAGCAGCTCCCCAAGGGGCGCTGAAGCTTTCTTT.